The 16 T cell receptor beta chains given below trace back to one sample, sequenced in a study of T cells in Graves' hyperthyroidism and ophthalmopathy. Amplified regions were TCR beta CDR3 sequences from RNA transcripts. The primer set for the first-round RT-PCR of the TCR CDR3 was HTBI. TCRdb re-derived calls from the multiplex PCR reads in MiXCR, one entry per CDR3 protein. The sample gives roughly 350,000 distinct CDR3 sequences, about 15% of which show up once; approximately 25% is in the top ten. Sequenced material: blood. The receptors were gathered from a woman aged 30 to 39 with Graves' hyperthyroidism.

This clonotype was seen ten or more times. The chain carries TRBV6-2 or TRBV6-3 and TRBJ2-7, with TRBD2 as a possible D gene (5 bases). V was pared by 3 bases and J by 3 bases, with 9 bases between. The germline CDR1 and CDR2 sequences are MNHEY and SVGEGT. CDR3 size: 13 residues. CDR3 region: CASSYTRNYEQYF. Written as DNA, the CDR3 is TGTGCCAGCAGTTATACTAGGAACTACGAGCAGTACTTC.

As regards this clonotype: This clone may be a read error of a much larger clone one base away. CDR3 sequence reads: CASSLRTYPSSYNSPLHF. CDR3 nucleotide sequence: TGTGCCAGCAGTTTGCGGACATACCCTAGCTCCTATAATTCACCCCTCCACTTT. The chain carries TRBV28 and TRBJ1-6, with a possible D match to TRBD1 (5 bases). Trimming took off 3 bases at V and 0 bases at J, with 15 bases between the two ends. There are 18 residues in the CDR3. Germline CDR1 is MDHEN and CDR2 is SYDVKM.

This clonotype was counted a few times. The chain couples TRBV5-1 to TRBJ2-3, with D tentatively TRBD1 (6 bases). The CDR3 is 14 amino acids. Trimming removed 2 bases from V and 5 bases from J, with 12 bases in between. Germline loops: CDR1 SGHRS, CDR2 YFSETQ. The CDR3 loop reads CASSFPGTQDTQYF. The CDR3 DNA sequence: TGCGCCAGCAGCTTCCCAGGGACACAAGATACGCAGTATTTT. The variable domain in full, completed from reference TRBV5-1 and TRBJ2-3, reads KAGVTQTPRYLIKTRGQQVTLSCSPISGHRSVSWYQQTPGQGLQFLFEYFSETQRNKGNFPGRFSGRQFSNSRSEMNVSTLELGDSALYLCASSFPGTQDTQYFGPGTRLTVL.

This clonotype was seen ten or more times. The chain couples TRBV7-9 to TRBJ1-5, with D unclear. CDR3 length: 12 amino acids. CDR1 and CDR2 from the germline V gene are SEHNR and FQNEAQ (reference sequence). V lost 3 bases, J lost 7 bases, and 7 bases lay in between. The DNA of the CDR3 is TGTGCCAGCAGCTTTCTCGCACAGCCCCAGCATTTT. It yields the protein CASSFLAQPQHF.

V usage is TRBV30 and J usage is TRBJ1-5; D uncertain. Germline V gene data show CDR1 as GTSNPN and CDR2 as SVGIG (reference sequence). V lost 2 bases and J 3 bases, leaving 11 bases between the germline ends. The CDR3 loop spans 14 amino acids. This CDR3 is CAWSSRQFNQPQHF. The CDR3 nucleotides read TGTGCCTGGAGTAGTAGGCAGTTCAATCAGCCCCAGCATTTT.

The rearrangement links TRBV14 to TRBJ2-1; D possibly matches TRBD1 or TRBD2 (5 bases each). The CDR3 is made up of 13 amino acids. V gave up 6 bases and J gave up 5 bases, with 11 bases separating them. Per germline, CDR1 SGHDN and CDR2 FVKESK. The CDR3 DNA reads TGTGCCAGCAGATATGGGGGTCACAATGAGCAGTTCTTC. Residues: CASRYGGHNEQFF.

V gene TRBV9 combines with J gene TRBJ2-2; D possibly corresponds to TRBD1 (6 bases). V lost 2 bases and J 5 bases, leaving 10 bases between the germline ends. Germline values: CDR1 SGDLS, CDR2 YYNGEE. This CDR3 has 14 amino acids. Here the CDR3 DNA reads TGTGCCAGCAGCGTTACAGGGTGGACCGGGGAGCTGTTTTTT. This translates into CASSVTGWTGELFF.

This clonotype was found many times. In nucleotides, the CDR3 is TGTGCCAGCAGCCTGACAGGGAACAATCAGCCCCAGCATTTT. It specifies CASSLTGNNQPQHF. This chain connects TRBV5-8 to TRBJ1-5; 7 nucleotides agree with TRBD1. With 4 bases clipped from V and 3 bases from J, the junction kept 4 bases outside the gene matches. Germline V lookup: CDR1 SGHTS, CDR2 YDEGEE. CDR3 length: 14 amino acids.

This clonotype was recorded at least ten times. The J gene is TRBJ2-7, the V gene TRBV24-1; possibly TRBD2 for D (6 bases). The CDR3 has 15 amino acids. V was clipped by 9 bases and J by 1 base, with 18 bases between them. From germline, CDR1 is KGHDR and CDR2 SFDVKD. CDR3 in DNA: TGTGCCACCGTCGAACGCCCTCGGGGGTCCTACGAGCAGTACTTC. It translates to CATVERPRGSYEQYF.

V usage is TRBV20-1 and J usage is TRBJ2-5; D remains unclear. In germline, CDR1 is DFQATT, CDR2 SNEGSKA (reference sequence). V lost 8 bases and J lost 8, with 9 bases in between. This CDR3 has 9 residues. The CDR3 protein is CSSPRTQYF. In DNA form, the CDR3 reads TGCAGTTCCCCCAGAACCCAGTACTTC.

The chain has TRBV27 and TRBJ2-2; TRBD2 agrees at 7 bases. V lost 0 bases and J lost 3; bases outside the gene matches: 7. CDR3 size: 17 residues. Germline V gene lookup returns CDR1 MNHEY and CDR2 SMNVEV (reference sequence). The CDR3 coding sequence is TGTGCCAGCAGTTTATCGGTCCGGGGGAGGGACACCGGGGAGCTGTTTTTT. Residues: CASSLSVRGRDTGELFF.

V and J are TRBV20-1 and TRBJ2-1; TRBD2 matches 7 bases. The trim removed 6 bases at V and 5 bases at J, leaving 7 bases unmatched. The CDR3 length is 13 residues. Germline CDR1 is DFQATT and CDR2 is SNEGSKA (reference sequence). In nucleotides, the CDR3 is TGCAGTGCCGCGGGACTAAATCACAATGAGCAGTTCTTC. It translates to CSAAGLNHNEQFF.

This rearrangement joins TRBV12-3 or TRBV12-4 to TRBJ1-5, with 8 positions matching TRBD1. This CDR3 comprises 15 residues. Trimming at V came to 6 bases and at J to 2 bases, leaving 6 bases not matched to a gene. The CDR3 nucleotides are TGTGCCAGCAGCATTACAGGGGGGCGCAATCAGCCCCAGCATTTT. It translates to CASSITGGRNQPQHF.

This clonotype occurred many times. V gene TRBV20-1 combines with J gene TRBJ2-3, with TRBD1 matching over 8 bases. V shed 4 bases, J shed 2 bases, and the junction held 5 bases outside the gene matches. Germline-derived CDR1 and CDR2 are DFQATT and SNEGSKA (reference sequence). There are 14 residues in the CDR3. Here the CDR3 DNA reads TGCAGTGCTATGACAGGGGAGCTCACAGATACGCAGTATTTT. This encodes CSAMTGELTDTQYF.

The CDR3 DNA reads as TGTGCCAGCAGCCCCAAGGCATCTGACTACGAGCAGTACTTC. Translating gives CASSPKASDYEQYF. The chain is built from TRBV9 and TRBJ2-7; D is unresolved. The germline V gene has CDR1 SGDLS and CDR2 YYNGEE. This CDR3 region has 14 residues. The V end was cut by 4 bases, the J end by 3 bases, with 14 bases between.

This clonotype occurred a few times. V usage is TRBV20-1 and J usage is TRBJ2-7; 9 bases are a match to TRBD2. J gave up 0 bases and V 5 bases, and 5 bases lay outside the gene matches. The CDR3 contains 14 residues. Germline V gives CDR1 DFQATT, CDR2 SNEGSKA (reference sequence). Here the CDR3 DNA reads TGCAGTGCTTTACTAGCGGGCCTCTCCTACGAGCAGTACTTC. Its protein product is CSALLAGLSYEQYF.